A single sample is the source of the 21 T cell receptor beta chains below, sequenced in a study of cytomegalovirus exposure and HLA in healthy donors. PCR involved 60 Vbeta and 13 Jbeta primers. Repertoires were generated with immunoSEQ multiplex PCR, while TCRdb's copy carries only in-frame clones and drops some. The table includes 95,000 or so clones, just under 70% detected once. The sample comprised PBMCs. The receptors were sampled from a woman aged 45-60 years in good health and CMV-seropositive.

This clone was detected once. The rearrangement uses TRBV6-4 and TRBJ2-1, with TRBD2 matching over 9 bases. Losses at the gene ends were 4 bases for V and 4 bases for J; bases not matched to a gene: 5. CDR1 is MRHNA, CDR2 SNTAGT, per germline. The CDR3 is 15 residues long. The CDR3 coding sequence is TGTGCCAGCAGTGTTATAGCGGGAGCGTACAATGAGCAGTTCTTC. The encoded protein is CASSVIAGAYNEQFF.

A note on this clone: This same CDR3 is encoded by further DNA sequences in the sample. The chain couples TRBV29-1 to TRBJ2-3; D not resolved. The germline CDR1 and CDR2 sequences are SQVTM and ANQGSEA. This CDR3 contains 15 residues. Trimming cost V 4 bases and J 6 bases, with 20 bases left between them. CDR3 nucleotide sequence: TGCAGCGTTGTTAGTTATTCTGCGATCACGGATACGCAGTATTTT. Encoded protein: CSVVSYSAITDTQYF.

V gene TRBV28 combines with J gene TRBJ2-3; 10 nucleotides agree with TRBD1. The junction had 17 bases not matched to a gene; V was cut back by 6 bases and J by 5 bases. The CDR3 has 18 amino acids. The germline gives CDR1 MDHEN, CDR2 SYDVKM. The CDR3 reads CASRTTTGGTGVRDTQYF. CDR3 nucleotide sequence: TGTGCCAGCAGGACGACTACCGGGGGGACAGGGGTTCGAGATACGCAGTATTTT.

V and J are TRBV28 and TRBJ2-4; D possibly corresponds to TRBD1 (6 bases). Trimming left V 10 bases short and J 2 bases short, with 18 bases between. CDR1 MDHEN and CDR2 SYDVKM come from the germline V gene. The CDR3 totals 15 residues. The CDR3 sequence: CATRGGGGSKNIQYF. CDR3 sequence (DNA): TGTGCCACCAGGGGTGGGGGCGGGTCCAAAAACATTCAGTACTTC.

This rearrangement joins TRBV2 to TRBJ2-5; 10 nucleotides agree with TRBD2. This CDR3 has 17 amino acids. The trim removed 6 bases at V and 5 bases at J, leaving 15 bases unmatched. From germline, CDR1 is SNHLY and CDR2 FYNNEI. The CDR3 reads CASRPSSGSSEGETQYF. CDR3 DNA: TGTGCCAGCAGGCCTTCTAGCGGGAGTTCCGAAGGGGAGACCCAGTACTTC.

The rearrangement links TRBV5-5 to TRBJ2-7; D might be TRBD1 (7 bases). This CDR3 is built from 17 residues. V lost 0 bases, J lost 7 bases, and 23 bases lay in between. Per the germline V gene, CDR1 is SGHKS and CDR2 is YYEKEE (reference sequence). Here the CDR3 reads CASSLVPGTSSGGEQYF. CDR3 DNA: TGTGCCAGCAGCTTGGTACCCGGGACTTCTTCAGGGGGGGAGCAGTACTTC.

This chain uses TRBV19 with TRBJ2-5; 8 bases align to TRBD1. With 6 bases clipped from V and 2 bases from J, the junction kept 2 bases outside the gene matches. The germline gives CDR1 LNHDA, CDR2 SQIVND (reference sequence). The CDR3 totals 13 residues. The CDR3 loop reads CASSYRGQETQYF. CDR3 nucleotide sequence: TGTGCCAGTAGCTACAGGGGGCAAGAGACCCAGTACTTC.

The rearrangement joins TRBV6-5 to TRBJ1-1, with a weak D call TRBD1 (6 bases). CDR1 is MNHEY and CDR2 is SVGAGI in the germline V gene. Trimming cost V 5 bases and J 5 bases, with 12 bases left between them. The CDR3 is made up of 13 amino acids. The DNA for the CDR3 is TGTGCCAGCAGTACAGGGACGACGACTGAAGCTTTCTTT. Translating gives CASSTGTTTEAFF.

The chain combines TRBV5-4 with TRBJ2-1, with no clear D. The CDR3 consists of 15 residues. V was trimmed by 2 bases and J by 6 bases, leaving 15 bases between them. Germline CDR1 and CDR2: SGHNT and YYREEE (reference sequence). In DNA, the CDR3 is TGTGCCAGCAGCTTTGCGTCACCCTATGCCAATGAGCAGTTCTTC. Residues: CASSFASPYANEQFF.

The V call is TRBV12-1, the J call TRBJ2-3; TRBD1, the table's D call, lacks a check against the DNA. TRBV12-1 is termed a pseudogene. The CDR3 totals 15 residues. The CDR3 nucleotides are TGTGCCAGCAAGGTATGGTCCAGGGCGACAGATACGCAGTATTTT. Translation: CASKVWSRATDTQYF.

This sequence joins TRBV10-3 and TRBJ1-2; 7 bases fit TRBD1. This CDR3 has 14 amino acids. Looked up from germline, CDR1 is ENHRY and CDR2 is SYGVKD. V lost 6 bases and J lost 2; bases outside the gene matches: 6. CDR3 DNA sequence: TGTGCCATCAGACCCGACAGGGCAAACTATGGCTACACCTTC. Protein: CAIRPDRANYGYTF.

CDR3 in DNA: TGTGCCAGCTCACCAGGGGCGACAGGCGGCGAGCAGTACTTC. Encoded protein: CASSPGATGGEQYF. The chain has TRBV18 and TRBJ2-7, with TRBD1 as a possible D gene (6 bases). Germline V gene sequence: CDR1 KGHSH, CDR2 LQKENI. This CDR3 region has 14 residues. Trimming removed 2 bases from V and 6 bases from J, with 14 bases in between.

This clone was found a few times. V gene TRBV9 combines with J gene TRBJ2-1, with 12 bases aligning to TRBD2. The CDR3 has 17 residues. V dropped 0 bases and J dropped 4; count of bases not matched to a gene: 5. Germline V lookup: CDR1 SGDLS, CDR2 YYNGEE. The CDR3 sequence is CASSVAGTSGPYNEQFF. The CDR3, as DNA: TGTGCCAGCAGCGTAGCAGGGACTAGCGGGCCTTACAATGAGCAGTTCTTC. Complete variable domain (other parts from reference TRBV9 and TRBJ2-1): DSGVTQTPKHLITATGQRVTLRCSPRSGDLSVYWYQQSLDQGLQFLIQYYNGEERAKGNILERFSAQQFPDLHSELNLSSLELGDSALYFCASSVAGTSGPYNEQFFGPGTRLTVL.

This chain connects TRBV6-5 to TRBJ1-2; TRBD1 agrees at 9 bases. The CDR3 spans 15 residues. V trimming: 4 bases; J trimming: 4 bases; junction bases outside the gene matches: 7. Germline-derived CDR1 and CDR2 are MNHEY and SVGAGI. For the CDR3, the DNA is TGTGCCAGCAGTTTATACAGGGGGCAGGGCTATGGCTACACCTTC. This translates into CASSLYRGQGYGYTF.

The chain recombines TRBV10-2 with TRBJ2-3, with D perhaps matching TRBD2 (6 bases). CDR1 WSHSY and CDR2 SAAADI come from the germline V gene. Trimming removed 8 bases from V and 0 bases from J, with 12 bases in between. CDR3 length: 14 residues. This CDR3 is CASAFGGSTDTQYF. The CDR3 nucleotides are TGCGCCAGCGCATTTGGGGGGAGCACAGATACGCAGTATTTT.

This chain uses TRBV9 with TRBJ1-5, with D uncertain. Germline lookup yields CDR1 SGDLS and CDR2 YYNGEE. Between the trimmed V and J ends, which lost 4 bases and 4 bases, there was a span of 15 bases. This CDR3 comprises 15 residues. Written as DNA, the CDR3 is TGTGCCAGCAGCCCGGGATCCAGGCGAAATCAGCCCCAGCATTTT. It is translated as CASSPGSRRNQPQHF.

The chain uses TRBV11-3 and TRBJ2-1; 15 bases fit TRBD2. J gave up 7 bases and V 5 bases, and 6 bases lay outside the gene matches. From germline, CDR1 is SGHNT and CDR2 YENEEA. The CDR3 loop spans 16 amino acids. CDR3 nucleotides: TGTGCCAGCAGCCTTGGGACTAGCGGGAGGTCTAATGAGCAGTTCTTC. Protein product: CASSLGTSGRSNEQFF. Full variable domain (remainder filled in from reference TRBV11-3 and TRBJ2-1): EAGVVQSPRYKIIEKKQPVAFWCNPISGHNTLYWYLQNLGQGPELLIRYENEEAVDDSQLPKDRFSAERLKGVDSTLKIQPAELGDSAVYLCASSLGTSGRSNEQFFGPGTRLTVL.

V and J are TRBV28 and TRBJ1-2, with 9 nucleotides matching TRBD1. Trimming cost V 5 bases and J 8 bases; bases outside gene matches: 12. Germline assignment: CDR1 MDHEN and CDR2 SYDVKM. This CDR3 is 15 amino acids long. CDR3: CASSLPGQGSEGYTF. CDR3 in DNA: TGTGCCAGCAGTCTCCCGGGACAGGGTTCGGAAGGCTACACCTTC.

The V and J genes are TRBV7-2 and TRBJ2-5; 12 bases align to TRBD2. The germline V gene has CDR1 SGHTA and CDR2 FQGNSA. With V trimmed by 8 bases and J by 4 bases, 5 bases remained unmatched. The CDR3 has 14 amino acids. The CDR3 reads CASAPGLAGETQYF. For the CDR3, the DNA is TGTGCCAGCGCTCCGGGACTAGCGGGAGAGACCCAGTACTTC.

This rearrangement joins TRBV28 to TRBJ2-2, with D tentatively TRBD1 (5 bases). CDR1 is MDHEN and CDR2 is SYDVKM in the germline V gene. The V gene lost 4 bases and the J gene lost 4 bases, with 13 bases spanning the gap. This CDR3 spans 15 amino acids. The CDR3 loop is CASSYHQGGTGELFF. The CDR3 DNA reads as TGTGCCAGCAGTTACCATCAGGGTGGCACCGGGGAGCTGTTTTTT.

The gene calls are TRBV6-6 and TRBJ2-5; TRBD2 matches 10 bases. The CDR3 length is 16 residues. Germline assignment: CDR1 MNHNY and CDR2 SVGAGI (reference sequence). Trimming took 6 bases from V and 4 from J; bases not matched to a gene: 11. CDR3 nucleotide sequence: TGTGCCAGCAGCATCGGGGCTAGCGGGAGTCGAGAGACCCAGTACTTC. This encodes CASSIGASGSRETQYF.